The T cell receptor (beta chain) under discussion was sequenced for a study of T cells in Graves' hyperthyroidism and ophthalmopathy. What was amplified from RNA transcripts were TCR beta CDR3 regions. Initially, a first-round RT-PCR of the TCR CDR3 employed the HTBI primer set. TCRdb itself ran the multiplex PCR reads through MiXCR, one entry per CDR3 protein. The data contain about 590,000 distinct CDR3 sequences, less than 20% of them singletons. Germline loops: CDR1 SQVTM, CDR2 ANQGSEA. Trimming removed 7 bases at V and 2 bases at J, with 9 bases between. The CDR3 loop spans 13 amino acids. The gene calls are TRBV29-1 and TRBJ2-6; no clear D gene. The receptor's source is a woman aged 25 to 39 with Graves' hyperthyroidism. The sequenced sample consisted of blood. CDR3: CSARRPGANVLTF. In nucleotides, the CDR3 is TGCAGCGCTCGGCGACCTGGGGCCAACGTCCTGACTTTC.